The clone carrying this TCR beta chain was seen a few times. Antigen unknown. This specimen belongs to a study of cytomegalovirus exposure and HLA in healthy donors. Profiling relied on immunoSEQ multiplex PCR, and the TCRdb table lists in-frame clones only, not all of them. The repertoire consists of roughly 150,000 clones, with 86% occurring once and the leading ten covering about 6%. Study observations and caveats: Most TCRs appeared rarely, but some public TCRs recurred in many donors.

The CDR3 totals 15 residues. Germline loops: CDR1 SGHTA, CDR2 FQGTGA. V lost 5 bases to trimming and J lost 10 bases, with 21 bases between them. This TCR was recovered from a woman in her thirties in good health and CMV-seronegative. Sequencing was performed on PBMCs. This chain joins TRBV7-3 and TRBJ2-1, with D tentatively TRBD1 (6 bases). This chain's CDR3 is CASSPSTGLLSEQFF. CDR3 in DNA: TGTGCCAGCAGCCCTTCGACAGGACTGCTTTCAGAGCAGTTCTTC.